The 26 T cell receptor beta chains in this list originate from one sample, sequenced in a study of blood T cell repertoires in COVID-19. Repertoires were generated with immunoSEQ multiplex PCR, while TCRdb's copy carries only in-frame clones and drops some. The sample holds fewer than 250,000 clones, around four fifths seen once. The sample was peripheral blood. Source of these receptors: a human donor in a cohort sampled during active COVID-19.

The CDR3 bases are TGTGCCACCAGTGATACCGGGACAGGCGAAGAGACCCAGTACTTC. Translation gives CATSDTGTGEETQYF. The chain links TRBV24-1 to TRBJ2-5; 8 bases align to TRBD1. This CDR3 contains 15 residues. Looked up from germline, CDR1 is KGHDR and CDR2 is SFDVKD. The J segment lost 3 bases and the V segment lost 3 bases, leaving 5 bases of the junction unmatched.

V and J are TRBV11-3 and TRBJ2-5, with D possibly TRBD2 on 6 matching bases. Trimming took off 6 bases at V and 4 bases at J, with 15 bases between the two ends. Germline V gene lookup returns CDR1 SGHNT and CDR2 YENEEA. This CDR3 spans 14 amino acids. CDR3: CASSDGYGGETQYF. For the CDR3, the DNA is TGTGCCAGCAGTGACGGTTACGGGGGAGAGACCCAGTACTTC.

The CDR3 DNA reads as TGTGCCAGCAGCCCCCGGACACCTAACTATGGCTACACCTTC. This gives the protein CASSPRTPNYGYTF. The rearrangement links TRBV7-2 to TRBJ1-2; a possible D gene is TRBD1 (5 bases). V shed 5 bases and J shed 0 bases, with 10 bases lying between them. This CDR3 is 14 amino acids long. Per germline, CDR1 SGHTA and CDR2 FQGNSA.

Points on this clone: One end of the junction fails to match germline, which may point to a read error. This chain joins TRBV18 and TRBJ1-1; possible D gene TRBD1, 5 bases. The germline V gene has CDR1 KGHSH and CDR2 LQKENI. This CDR3 contains 12 residues. The CDR3 loop reads CASSPRGEPFIF. The CDR3 DNA is TGTGCCAGCTCACCACGGGGCGAGCCATTTATCTTT.

This rearrangement joins TRBV15 to TRBJ1-5; a possible D gene is TRBD1 (6 bases). CDR1 and CDR2 (germline): LNHNV, YYDKDF (reference sequence). V was pared by 3 bases and J by 3 bases, with 18 bases between. The CDR3 totals 17 residues. The CDR3 sequence: CATSRVGGAFLNQPQHF. The CDR3 DNA sequence: TGTGCCACCAGCAGGGTGGGGGGGGCTTTCCTCAATCAGCCCCAGCATTTT.

The chain is built from TRBV12-3 or TRBV12-4 and TRBJ1-3; D gene unclear. Trimming removed 3 bases at V and 11 bases at J, with 14 bases between. This CDR3 has 13 residues. In DNA form, the CDR3 reads TGTGCCAGCAGTTTTTATCAGGAAAGGTCCATATATTTT. This gives the protein CASSFYQERSIYF.

This clone was observed a single time. The chain couples TRBV9 to TRBJ1-2; 10 bases line up with TRBD1. The trim removed 4 bases at V and 4 bases at J, leaving 7 bases unmatched. The CDR3 runs 15 residues. CDR1 SGDLS and CDR2 YYNGEE come from the germline V gene. The CDR3 nucleotides are TGTGCCAGCAGCCCACGGACAGGGGGTGCCTATGGCTACACCTTC. Its protein is CASSPRTGGAYGYTF.

This clone was observed at least ten times. The rearrangement joins TRBV2 to TRBJ2-2; 8 bases map to TRBD1. The length of the CDR3 is 14 residues. Germline values: CDR1 SNHLY, CDR2 FYNNEI. The V segment lost 5 bases and the J segment 5 bases; nucleotides outside the gene matches: 4. The CDR3 is CASSRTGGTGELFF. DNA for the CDR3: TGTGCCAGCAGTCGAACAGGGGGGACCGGGGAGCTGTTTTTT.

The gene calls are TRBV5-1 and TRBJ1-6; TRBD1 agrees at 10 bases. The CDR3 is 15 residues long. V shed 2 bases, J shed 5 bases, and the junction held 1 base outside the gene matches. The germline V gene encodes CDR1 SGHRS and CDR2 YFSETQ. CDR3 region: CASSFGQGDNSPLHF. CDR3 bases: TGCGCCAGCAGCTTCGGACAGGGGGATAATTCACCCCTCCACTTT.

The genes are TRBV24-1 and TRBJ2-1; TRBD1 matches 7 bases. CDR3 size: 14 residues. The V and J ends lost 9 bases and 2 bases, in that order; junction bases with no gene match: 6. Germline CDR1 reads KGHDR; CDR2 reads SFDVKD. The CDR3, as DNA: TGTGCCACCGCCAAGGGGGCCACCTACAATGAGCAGTTCTTC. Translated: CATAKGATYNEQFF.

This chain connects TRBV11-2 to TRBJ2-2; D perhaps matches TRBD1 (5 bases). Germline CDR1 SGHAT, CDR2 FQNNGV. Trimming shortened V by 7 bases and J by 8 bases, and 20 bases separated the two germline ends. The CDR3 spans 15 residues. The DNA of the CDR3 is TGTGCCAGCACCAATGGGCAGGGTCCTTGGGGGGAGCTGTTTTTT. It codes for CASTNGQGPWGELFF.

The gene calls are TRBV3-1 (or the pseudogene TRBV3-2) and TRBJ1-1; D is unclear. V was shortened by 7 bases and J by 4 bases, with 16 bases between the two germline ends. CDR3 length: 14 amino acids. The germline gives CDR1 LGHDT, CDR2 YNNKEL (reference sequence). The CDR3 is CASTTKGRATEAFF. Here the CDR3 DNA reads TGTGCCAGCACCACCAAAGGGCGGGCCACTGAAGCTTTCTTT.

This chain joins TRBV6-5 and TRBJ2-5, with 8 bases aligning to TRBD2. V trimming: 0 bases; J trimming: 5 bases; junction bases outside the gene matches: 5. Germline CDR1 reads MNHEY; CDR2 reads SVGAGI. The length of the CDR3 is 15 residues. Written as DNA, the CDR3 is TGTGCCAGCAGTTACTCGTCTAGCGGGCTGGAGACCCAGTACTTC. Protein: CASSYSSSGLETQYF.

The chain couples TRBV6-6 to TRBJ1-5; possible D gene TRBD1, 5 bases. The CDR3 extends over 15 amino acids. CDR1 is MNHNY, CDR2 SVGAGI, per germline (reference sequence). V lost 6 bases to trimming and J lost 5 bases, with 17 bases between them. The CDR3 nucleotides are TGTGCCAGCAGCCGGGAGGCGGGGCCCTATCAGCCCCAGCATTTT. Translating it yields CASSREAGPYQPQHF.

The genes are TRBV19 and TRBJ2-1; TRBD2 aligns across 7 bases. This CDR3 comprises 15 residues. The V gene end was trimmed by 6 bases and the J gene end by 1 base; junction bases not matched to a gene: 6. The V gene's germline CDR1 is LNHDA and CDR2 SQIVND (reference sequence). CDR3 amino acids: CASRWERGSYNEQFF. Here the CDR3 DNA reads TGTGCCAGTAGGTGGGAGCGGGGTTCCTACAATGAGCAGTTCTTC. The entire variable domain, with the rest obtained from reference TRBV19 and TRBJ2-1, is as follows: DGGITQSPKYLFRKEGQNVTLSCEQNLNHDAMYWYRQDPGQGLRLIYYSQIVNDFQKGDIAEGYSVSREKKESFPLTVTSAQKNPTAFYLCASRWERGSYNEQFFGPGTRLTVL.

The rearrangement uses TRBV18 and TRBJ1-1; perhaps TRBD1 as D (5 bases). V was cut by 1 base and J by 0 bases, with 12 bases left in between. The CDR3 totals 16 residues. Per the germline V gene, CDR1 is KGHSH and CDR2 is LQKENI. The CDR3 region has the DNA TGTGCCAGCTCACCACAGCCAGGGATCATGAACACTGAAGCTTTCTTT. Translating it yields CASSPQPGIMNTEAFF.

This chain connects TRBV28 to TRBJ1-2; perhaps TRBD1 as D (5 bases). The CDR3 contains 14 residues. Germline CDR1 and CDR2: MDHEN and SYDVKM. Deletions cut 5 bases from V and 4 bases from J, with 14 bases between. In DNA, the CDR3 is TGTGCCAGCAGTCAACCCGACAGACCCTATGGCTACACCTTC. Its translation is CASSQPDRPYGYTF.

The chain links TRBV5-8 to TRBJ1-5; D is unclear. Germline V gene data show CDR1 as SGHTS and CDR2 as YDEGEE. The CDR3 has 15 amino acids. Trimming took 0 bases from V and 3 from J, leaving 10 bases between them. The CDR3 reads CASSLGGVINQPQHF. In nucleotides, the CDR3 is TGTGCCAGCAGCTTGGGGGGAGTGATCAATCAGCCCCAGCATTTT.

V and J are TRBV7-9 and TRBJ1-3; D may be TRBD1 (6 bases). The CDR3 spans 14 residues. The germline gives CDR1 SEHNR, CDR2 FQNEAQ (reference sequence). Trimming took 4 bases from V and 0 from J, leaving 7 bases between them. The CDR3 reads CASSWGLSGNTIYF. For the CDR3, the DNA is TGTGCCAGCAGCTGGGGGCTCTCTGGAAACACCATATATTTT.

The V gene is TRBV12-3 or TRBV12-4, the J gene TRBJ1-4; D gene unclear. This CDR3 contains 12 residues. V lost 3 bases and J 12 bases, leaving 11 bases between the germline ends. Here the CDR3 reads CASSFGRDELFF. CDR3 coding DNA: TGTGCCAGCAGTTTCGGGCGGGATGAACTGTTTTTT.

This clone was seen only a few times. This chain connects TRBV19 to TRBJ1-1; tentative D call: TRBD1 (6 bases). V lost 2 bases, J lost 6 bases, and 16 bases lay in between. CDR3 length equals 15 residues. Germline V lookup: CDR1 LNHDA, CDR2 SQIVND (reference sequence). The CDR3 here is CASSILGTLDAEAFF. CDR3 coding DNA: TGTGCCAGTAGTATACTTGGGACACTCGACGCTGAAGCTTTCTTT.

This clone was found a few times. V is TRBV7-9 and J is TRBJ2-3; D gene unclear. The CDR3 is 14 amino acids. Germline lookup yields CDR1 SEHNR and CDR2 FQNEAQ (reference sequence). Trimming left V 3 bases short and J 2 bases short, with 9 bases between. The CDR3 sequence is CASSLGRPTDTQYF. The DNA for the CDR3 is TGTGCCAGCAGCTTGGGCAGACCCACAGATACGCAGTATTTT.

The V call is TRBV2, the J call TRBJ1-2; TRBD1 aligns across 7 bases. The V and J ends lost 4 bases and 2 bases, in that order; junction bases with no gene match: 4. The CDR3 sequence is 14 residues long. CDR1 is SNHLY, CDR2 FYNNEI, per germline. CDR3 sequence reads: CASSGLQGNYGYTF. The DNA for the CDR3 is TGTGCCAGCAGTGGATTACAGGGGAACTATGGCTACACCTTC.

The J gene is TRBJ2-5, the V gene TRBV10-3, with D perhaps TRBD2 (6 bases). Trimming shortened V by 5 bases and J by 5 bases, and 21 bases separated the two germline ends. This CDR3 has 16 amino acids. The V gene's germline CDR1 is ENHRY and CDR2 SYGVKD. CDR3 coding DNA: TGTGCCATCAGTCCTAAAGAGGCTAGCGTTTTGGAGACCCAGTACTTC. Residues: CAISPKEASVLETQYF.

The chain links TRBV10-1 to TRBJ1-6; D may be TRBD1 (6 bases). V was cut by 10 bases and J by 2 bases, with 21 bases left in between. CDR3 length: 17 amino acids. Germline assignment: CDR1 WNHNN and CDR2 SYGVQD (reference sequence). CDR3 amino acids: CATRGGRDGTYNSPLHF. The CDR3 DNA sequence: TGCGCCACCCGGGGGGGCAGGGATGGAACCTATAATTCACCCCTCCACTTT.

The V and J genes are TRBV7-2 and TRBJ1-2, with 8 bases aligning to TRBD1. Per the germline V gene, CDR1 is SGHTA and CDR2 is FQGNSA. The CDR3 contains 15 residues. V trimming: 7 bases; J trimming: 4 bases; junction bases outside the gene matches: 11. The DNA for the CDR3 is TGTGCCAGCACGACCCGGGGACAGGCTGGCTATGGCTACACCTTC. As protein: CASTTRGQAGYGYTF.